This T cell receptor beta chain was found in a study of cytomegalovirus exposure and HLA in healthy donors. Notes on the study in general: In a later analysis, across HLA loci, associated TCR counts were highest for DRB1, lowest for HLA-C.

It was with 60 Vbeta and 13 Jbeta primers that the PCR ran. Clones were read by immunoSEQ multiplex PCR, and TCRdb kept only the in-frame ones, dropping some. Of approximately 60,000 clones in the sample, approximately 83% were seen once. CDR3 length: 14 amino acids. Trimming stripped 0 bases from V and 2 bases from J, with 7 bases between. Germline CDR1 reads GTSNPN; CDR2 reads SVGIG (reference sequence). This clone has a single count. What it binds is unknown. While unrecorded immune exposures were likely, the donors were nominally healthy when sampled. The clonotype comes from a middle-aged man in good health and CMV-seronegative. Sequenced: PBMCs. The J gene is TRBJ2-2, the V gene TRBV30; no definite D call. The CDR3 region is CAWSVRQNTGELFF. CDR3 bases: TGTGCCTGGAGTGTACGACAAAACACCGGGGAGCTGTTTTTT.